Below, 7 T cell receptor beta chains from the same sample are listed, as sequenced in a study of blood T cell repertoires in COVID-19. The assay was immunoSEQ multiplex PCR, and TCRdb's table has in-frame clones only and misses some. Of about 250,000 clones listed, 70% to 90% were seen once; the top ten hold around 3%. What was sequenced was peripheral blood. These receptors were collected from a man aged 18 to 30 with active or convalescent COVID-19.

CDR3 in DNA: TGTGCCAGCAGGGGACAGGGGGCCGGAGACTATGGCTACACCTTC. Translated: CASRGQGAGDYGYTF. The chain is built from TRBV6-5 and TRBJ1-2; the match to TRBD1 covers 12 bases. The junction had 5 bases not matched to a gene; V was cut back by 6 bases and J by 3 bases. The CDR3 is 15 residues long. Germline V gene data show CDR1 as MNHEY and CDR2 as SVGAGI.

This chain joins TRBV13 and TRBJ2-2; D gene uncertain. Looked up from germline, CDR1 is PRHDT and CDR2 is FYEKMQ (reference sequence). The CDR3 is made up of 16 amino acids. V gave up 1 base and J gave up 1 base, with 10 bases separating them. CDR3 nucleotides: TGTGCCAGCAGCTTAGAAACGGGTGGGAACACCGGGGAGCTGTTTTTT. This sequence encodes CASSLETGGNTGELFF. The full variable domain, completed using reference TRBV13 and TRBJ2-2, is AAGVIQSPRHLIKEKRETATLKCYPIPRHDTVYWYQQGPGQDPQFLISFYEKMQSDKGSIPDRFSAQQFSDYHSELNMSSLELGDSALYFCASSLETGGNTGELFFGEGSRLTVL.

The chain recombines TRBV11-2 with TRBJ2-7, with D possibly TRBD1 on 6 matching bases. This CDR3 is 14 amino acids long. V was pared by 0 bases and J by 6 bases, with 12 bases between. The germline CDR1 and CDR2 sequences are SGHAT and FQNNGV. CDR3 in DNA: TGTGCCAGCAGCTTAGACTGGACAGATGTCGAGCAGTACTTC. Translating gives CASSLDWTDVEQYF.

This chain joins TRBV9 and TRBJ1-2, with no clear D. This CDR3 region has 14 residues. In germline, CDR1 is SGDLS, CDR2 YYNGEE. The V end was cut by 0 bases, the J end by 8 bases, with 14 bases between. CDR3 region: CASSVGSTTGGYTF. CDR3 nucleotides: TGTGCCAGCAGCGTAGGGTCGACCACGGGAGGCTACACCTTC.

This clone was detected only a few times. This chain connects TRBV11-3 to TRBJ2-7; 7 nucleotides line up with TRBD1. The length of the CDR3 is 14 residues. The V segment lost 5 bases and the J segment 6 bases; nucleotides outside the gene matches: 10. Germline values: CDR1 SGHNT, CDR2 YENEEA. This CDR3 reads CASSLGQEPAEQYF. The CDR3 nucleotides are TGTGCCAGCAGCCTTGGACAGGAGCCGGCCGAGCAGTACTTC.

The gene calls are TRBV27 and TRBJ2-3; possibly TRBD2 for D (5 bases). Trimming shortened V by 3 bases and J by 3 bases, and 13 bases separated the two germline ends. This CDR3 contains 15 residues. CDR1 and CDR2 (germline): MNHEY, SMNVEV (reference sequence). CDR3 in amino acids: CASSFLASKTDTQYF. CDR3 bases: TGTGCCAGCAGTTTTTTGGCTAGCAAAACAGATACGCAGTATTTT.

The V gene is TRBV3-1 (or the pseudogene TRBV3-2), the J gene TRBJ2-3, with TRBD2 matching over 15 bases. The CDR3 runs to 17 residues. Germline loops: CDR1 LGHDT, CDR2 YNNKEL (reference sequence). With V trimmed by 2 bases and J by 5 bases, 5 bases remained unmatched. CDR3 coding DNA: TGTGCCAGCAGCCAATGGACTAGCGGGAGGGCCGAAGATACGCAGTATTTT. Its protein is CASSQWTSGRAEDTQYF.